This T cell receptor (beta chain) originates from a study of blood T cell repertoires in COVID-19. The CDR3 has 16 residues. Germline V lookup: CDR1 MNHEY, CDR2 SMNVEV (reference sequence). Trimming pared 6 bases from V and 0 bases from J, leaving 17 bases between. Original data processing: Estimation of nucleated cell counts relied on the amplification of reference gene primers. Some clones are missing from TCRdb's copy, which holds only in-frame ones; the method was immunoSEQ multiplex PCR. The DNA was the basis for D and trimming; V, J and clone size are from that table. The sample shows about 200,000 clones, roughly 86% of them seen only once.

The chain uses TRBV27 and TRBJ1-1; D is perhaps TRBD1 (5 bases). The TCR sequence derives from a woman in her seventies with active or convalescent COVID-19. Sequencing was carried out using peripheral blood. The CDR3 nucleotides are TGTGCCAGCAGGGGCCGGCGAAGGGGCTTGAACACTGAAGCTTTCTTT. Amino acids: CASRGRRRGLNTEAFF.